Here is one T cell receptor beta chain with its context. Its cognate antigen is unknown. Germline CDR1 LNHNV, CDR2 YYDKDF (reference sequence). The CDR3 runs 15 residues. V shed 2 bases and J shed 2 bases, with 11 bases lying between them. MiXCR, applied by TCRdb to the 5' RACE reads, yields one record per CDR3 protein. This sample has some 350,000 distinct CDR3 sequences, with approximately 10% found just once. This sample is part of a study of T cells after yellow fever vaccination. Overall study findings and caveats: Among primary-vaccination clones, most reappeared after the booster, at about 95% for CD4 and 88% for CD8.

V usage is TRBV15 and J usage is TRBJ2-3; D tentatively reads TRBD1 or TRBD2 (6 bases each). The sequence derives from a young man who received the YFV17D yellow fever vaccine. The specimen comprised PBMCs, sampled on the day of the first yellow fever vaccination. The CDR3 sequence: CATSRQGTYTDTQYF. The DNA for the CDR3 is TGTGCCACCAGCAGACAGGGGACTTACACAGATACGCAGTATTTT.